The 7 T cell receptor beta chains below all came from one sample that was sequenced in a study of blood T cell repertoires in COVID-19. Profiled with immunoSEQ multiplex PCR; TCRdb holds only in-frame clones, not every one. The data contain around 200,000 clones, approximately 87% of them singletons. Input material: peripheral blood. Source of these receptors: a man aged 65 to 79 with active or convalescent COVID-19.

V and J are TRBV7-3 and TRBJ1-3, with D possibly TRBD1 on 5 matching bases. Looked up from germline, CDR1 is SGHTA and CDR2 is FQGTGA. V lost 5 bases, J lost 3 bases, and 17 bases lay in between. The CDR3 has 16 amino acids. DNA of the CDR3: TGTGCCAGCAGCCGAAACCGGGCAGGGAATGGAAACACCATATATTTT. Translating gives CASSRNRAGNGNTIYF.

This chain links TRBV11-2 with TRBJ1-2, with 10 bases fitting TRBD1. The CDR3 has 14 amino acids. The V segment lost 1 base and the J segment 7 bases; nucleotides outside the gene matches: 3. CDR1 SGHAT and CDR2 FQNNGV come from the germline V gene. The CDR3 DNA is TGTGCCAGCAGCTTAGGACAGGGGGCCGGTGGCTACACCTTC. It encodes CASSLGQGAGGYTF.

The chain recombines TRBV7-2 with TRBJ1-5, with TRBD1 matching over 8 bases. There are 14 residues in the CDR3. Trimming cost V 3 bases and J 2 bases; bases outside gene matches: 0. Per the germline V gene, CDR1 is SGHTA and CDR2 is FQGNSA. The CDR3 region is CASSLTGGNQPQHF. CDR3 DNA sequence: TGTGCCAGCAGCTTGACAGGGGGCAATCAGCCCCAGCATTTT.

The CDR3 reads CASSYSILRGGFHKGNTEAFF. The CDR3 bases are TGTGCCAGCAGTTACTCGATCTTGAGGGGGGGATTTCATAAGGGGAACACTGAAGCTTTCTTT. The rearrangement uses TRBV6-2 or TRBV6-3 and TRBJ1-1; weak D call: TRBD1 (6 bases). V was clipped by 0 bases and J by 1 base, with 27 bases between them. The germline V gene encodes CDR1 MNHEY and CDR2 SVGEGT. The CDR3 runs to 21 residues.

The chain employs TRBV19 and TRBJ1-6; 8 nucleotides match TRBD1. This CDR3 region has 14 residues. Germline V gene lookup returns CDR1 LNHDA and CDR2 SQIVND (reference sequence). Unmatched junction bases numbered 5, after V lost 4 bases and J lost 9 bases. The CDR3 sequence: CASSTRGPGSPLHF. The DNA of the CDR3 is TGTGCCAGTAGTACCAGGGGGCCGGGTTCACCCCTCCACTTT.

This clone was observed a few times. The chain carries TRBV7-2 and TRBJ2-1; D perhaps matches TRBD2 (5 bases). The CDR3 is 16 amino acids. The germline V and J ends were trimmed by 2 bases and 9 bases, with 20 bases remaining between them. The germline CDR1 and CDR2 sequences are SGHTA and FQGNSA. CDR3 sequence (DNA): TGTGCCAGCAGCTTATACCTCCTCGAGGGTACTGGTGAGCAGTTCTTC. It codes for CASSLYLLEGTGEQFF.

The gene calls are TRBV2 and TRBJ1-1; no reliable D call. There are 15 residues in the CDR3. Germline V gene sequence: CDR1 SNHLY, CDR2 FYNNEI. V was cut by 2 bases and J by 4 bases, with 14 bases left in between. The CDR3, as DNA: TGTGCCAGCAGTGAACCGGGAGCGTTCGGCACTGAAGCTTTCTTT. Protein sequence: CASSEPGAFGTEAFF.